This TCR beta chain was sequenced for a study of OX40 agonist ivuxolimab in advanced cancers. A note on the overall study: Ivuxolimab was a fully human IgG2 agonistic monoclonal antibody targeting the costimulatory receptor OX40 (CD134). Intravenous ivuxolimab was administered to patients every 2 weeks at six dose levels: 0.01, 0.1, 0.3, 1.5, 3 and 10 mg/kg. Prior anti-PD-1, anti-PD-L1 or anti-CTLA-4 therapy was permitted, and less than 45% of dose-escalation patients had received checkpoint inhibitors. In the dose-escalation cohort, 82.7% of patients were male, and the mean age was approximately 60 years, with a range of roughly 20 to 80. The monotherapy dose-escalation portion (N ≈ 57 patients) of the phase I ivuxolimab trial is reported in the paper. The purpose of peripheral TCRbeta sequencing was to test whether ivuxolimab changed TCR sequence diversity and led to clonal T-cell expansion. Partial responses occurred in three dose-escalation patients: two with cutaneous melanoma and one with hepatocellular carcinoma. Of the 50 to 55 patients in dose escalation, about 20 had hepatocellular carcinoma, around 15 had melanoma, 9 had renal cell carcinoma and 9 had head and neck cancer.

To sequence the TCRbeta CDR3 region, genomic DNA was isolated from the sorted cells. The immunoSEQ Assay was used to sequence the TCRbeta CDR3 regions. Entries here come from immuneACCESS through TCRdb and include only in-frame sequences with V and J called. Some clones fail to appear in such tables; in the studies checked, an unresolved V gene covers under half of the shortfall, and the cause of the remainder is unknown. The sample table holds about 73,000 clones, of which 85% to 90% were seen once. The ten largest clones take up approximately 0.51% of the sample. The germline V gene (reference sequence) yields SGHNT for CDR1 and YYREEE for CDR2. For this chain, trimming is 3 bases at the V end and 5 bases at the J end, and the number of junction bases without a gene match is 4. The CDR3 holds 15 amino acids from the cysteine to the phenylalanine. This entry keeps only the CDR3 DNA: 45 bases, framed from base 1.

About this clone itself: The target of this receptor is not known. No base qualities exist here, and no much larger clone lies one base off it.

Patients with a history of autoimmune disease or receiving systemic immunosuppression were excluded from the trial. Peripheral blood for TCR sequencing was collected from all dose cohorts at baseline, on cycle 4 day 1, and on cycle 7 day 1. The samples were drawn from a first-in-human, open-label, multicenter phase I dose-escalation trial of ivuxolimab. Adults with locally advanced or metastatic head and neck squamous cell, hepatocellular, melanoma or renal cell carcinoma were enrolled in the trial. Before TCR sequencing, CD4+ T cells and CD8+ T cells from peripheral blood were sorted into separate populations. General findings and caveats noted by the study authors: After ivuxolimab, CD8+ T cells had more expanded clones than CD4+ T cells on average. Antigen specificity was not determined for the clonally expanded peripheral T cells. Low levels of normalized T-cell clonal expansion were also seen in some nonresponding patients. Clonal expansion of both CD4+ and CD8+ blood T cells was observed from baseline to week 6 at doses 0.1 to 3.0 mg/kg. In partial responders in the 0.1-3.0 mg/kg groups, normalized peripheral clonal expansion was found to be among the lowest, especially among CD8+ T cells.

This TCR came from an adult with an advanced solid tumor such as melanoma, head and neck, liver or kidney cancer. The specimen was CD4+ or CD8+ T cells sorted from blood, collected in a trial of the OX40 agonist ivuxolimab. The chain links TRBV5-4 with TRBJ2-2; TRBD1 fits 10 bases in the junction. Here is the DNA: TGTGCCAGCAGCTCTATGGGACAGGGGACCGGGGAGCTGTTTTTT. Translation gives CASSSMGQGTGELFF.